The 24 T cell receptor beta chains listed next were all sequenced from one sample in a study of blood T cells in healthy people across ages. The use of a sample-barcoded 5' primer and a J-beta primer mix characterized a second PCR of roughly 7 to 11 cycles. MiXCR, run by TCRdb on the 5' RACE reads, gives a single entry per CDR3 protein. Here the sample spans 1,500,000 or so distinct CDR3 sequences, approximately 63% being singletons. Source material: blood. These receptors came from a man between 18 and 29 years old in good health.

The chain links TRBV21-1 to TRBJ1-1; the D call in the table, TRBD1, was not verified against the DNA. TRBV21-1 is listed as a pseudogene. This CDR3 contains 13 residues. The DNA of the CDR3 is TGTGCCGCACCCGAGACAGAAAACACTGAAGCTTTCTTT. It translates to CAAPETENTEAFF.

The chain links TRBV2 to TRBJ1-1, with D maybe TRBD1 (5 bases). This CDR3 spans 15 amino acids. CDR1 and CDR2 from the germline V gene are SNHLY and FYNNEI. V was pared by 0 bases and J by 3 bases, with 11 bases between. As DNA, the CDR3 is TGTGCCAGCAGTGAAGCGGACATCAGGGACACTGAAGCTTTCTTT. It specifies CASSEADIRDTEAFF.

The rearrangement links TRBV29-1 to TRBJ2-5; the D gene is possibly TRBD1 (5 bases). The germline V gene has CDR1 SQVTM and CDR2 ANQGSEA. Trimming cost V 0 bases and J 11 bases, with 19 bases left between them. The CDR3 sequence is 14 residues long. The CDR3 protein is CSVEDLGAYNEQYF. DNA for the CDR3: TGCAGCGTTGAAGATCTAGGGGCCTACAATGAGCAGTACTTC.

This chain links TRBV7-9 with TRBJ2-7; D may be TRBD2 (5 bases). Per germline, CDR1 SEHNR and CDR2 FQNEAQ (reference sequence). This CDR3 has 17 residues. V lost 4 bases and J lost 7, with 26 bases in between. CDR3 bases: TGTGCCAGCAGCTCCCCCCGGGGAGCTCCCTACTACAATGAGCAGTACTTC. It specifies CASSSPRGAPYYNEQYF.

The rearrangement links TRBV3-1 to TRBJ2-7; D gene ambiguous. The ends were cut back, 4 bases at V and 4 bases at J, with 11 bases in the middle. The CDR3 is made up of 13 amino acids. Per the germline V gene, CDR1 is LGHDT and CDR2 is YNNKEL (reference sequence). Here the CDR3 reads CASSRYAEYEQYF. CDR3 nucleotide sequence: TGTGCCAGCAGCCGCTACGCGGAGTACGAGCAGTACTTC.

The CDR3 sequence is CSAGPGPPNTGELFF. The CDR3 nucleotides are TGCAGTGCTGGACCGGGACCCCCGAACACCGGGGAGCTGTTTTTT. The gene calls are TRBV20-1 and TRBJ2-2; D could derive from TRBD1 or TRBD2 (5 bases each). The germline V and J ends were trimmed by 5 bases and 0 bases, with 13 bases remaining between them. The CDR3 covers 15 residues. Germline CDR1 reads DFQATT; CDR2 reads SNEGSKA (reference sequence).

The V call is TRBV9, the J call TRBJ2-2; D is perhaps TRBD1 (5 bases). The CDR3 sequence is 15 residues long. The germline V gene has CDR1 SGDLS and CDR2 YYNGEE. Trimming took off 0 bases at V and 4 bases at J, with 10 bases between the two ends. CDR3 protein: CASSVATGLTGELFF. The DNA of the CDR3 is TGTGCCAGCAGCGTAGCTACAGGCCTCACCGGGGAGCTGTTTTTT.

V is TRBV5-5 and J is TRBJ2-7, with D perhaps being TRBD1 or TRBD2 (5 bases each). V was cut by 3 bases and J by 0 bases, with 13 bases left in between. The CDR3 contains 15 residues. CDR1 SGHKS and CDR2 YYEKEE come from the germline V gene (reference sequence). The CDR3 sequence: CASSWRTTSSYEQYF. The CDR3 DNA follows: TGTGCCAGCAGCTGGCGGACAACTAGCTCCTACGAGCAGTACTTC. The full variable domain, in which reference TRBV5-5 and TRBJ2-7 provide the parts outside the CDR3, is DAGVTQSPTHLIKTRGQQVTLRCSPISGHKSVSWYQQVLGQGPQFIFQYYEKEERGRGNFPDRFSARQFPNYSSELNVNALLLGDSALYLCASSWRTTSSYEQYFGPGTRLTVT.

The rearrangement uses TRBV5-7 and TRBJ2-1; the D call may be TRBD1 or TRBD2 (5 bases each). TRBV5-7 is an ORF, and what it does is uncertain. Between the trimmed V and J ends, which lost 3 bases and 2 bases, there was a span of 15 bases. This CDR3 is built from 16 residues. This chain's CDR3 is CASSCPGPKAYNEQFF. In DNA form, the CDR3 reads TGTGCCAGCAGCTGTCCGGGGCCAAAGGCCTACAATGAGCAGTTCTTC.

This clonotype is a singleton in its sample. V is TRBV3-1 and J is TRBJ1-4; D is unclear. CDR3 size: 16 residues. The germline V gene encodes CDR1 LGHDT and CDR2 YNNKEL (reference sequence). V was cut by 0 bases and J by 3 bases, with 11 bases left in between. This CDR3 reads CASSQEFGGSNEKLFF. The CDR3 bases are TGTGCCAGCAGCCAAGAATTCGGCGGGTCTAATGAAAAACTGTTTTTT.

The chain has TRBV10-2 and TRBJ2-3; D is unresolved. The CDR3 extends over 13 amino acids. The V and J ends lost 10 bases and 0 bases respectively, with 11 bases between them. Germline values: CDR1 WSHSY, CDR2 SAAADI. The chain's CDR3 is CANLSNSTDTQYF. CDR3 bases: TGCGCCAACCTCTCGAATAGCACAGATACGCAGTATTTT.

CDR3 bases: TGTGCCACCAGCAGGGACATCCCCTACGAGCAGTACTTC. The encoded protein is CATSRDIPYEQYF. The chain links TRBV15 to TRBJ2-7; D may be TRBD1 (5 bases). The CDR3 loop spans 13 amino acids. V was clipped by 3 bases and J by 2 bases, with 8 bases between them. CDR1 and CDR2 (germline): LNHNV, YYDKDF (reference sequence).

This clonotype showed up just a few times. The CDR3 spells CASSLATFGGRDQPQHF. In nucleotides, the CDR3 is TGTGCCAGCAGTTTAGCCACATTCGGGGGCCGGGATCAGCCCCAGCATTTT. The J gene is TRBJ1-5, the V gene TRBV12-3 or TRBV12-4, with D maybe TRBD1 (6 bases). CDR3 size: 17 residues. Trimming shortened V by 0 bases and J by 5 bases, and 17 bases separated the two germline ends.

This clonotype was seen only a few times. The chain combines TRBV29-1 with TRBJ1-1; maybe TRBD1 (5 bases). Germline V gene data show CDR1 as SQVTM and CDR2 as ANQGSEA. The CDR3 runs to 13 residues. V lost 5 bases, J lost 3 bases, and 13 bases lay in between. CDR3 protein: CSVSLMTDTEAFF. The CDR3 DNA follows: TGCAGCGTTTCTTTGATGACAGACACTGAAGCTTTCTTT.

The chain employs TRBV6-5 and TRBJ2-7; TRBD2 matches 8 bases. V shed 6 bases, J shed 1 base, and the junction held 8 bases outside the gene matches. The CDR3 contains 15 residues. Germline CDR1 MNHEY, CDR2 SVGAGI. The CDR3 DNA is TGTGCCAGCAGACCCGGGACTAGAGGGTCCTACGAGCAGTACTTC. Its translation is CASRPGTRGSYEQYF.

The gene calls are TRBV6-6 and TRBJ1-4; 8 bases line up with TRBD1. This CDR3 has 14 residues. Per the germline V gene, CDR1 is MNHNY and CDR2 is SVGAGI (reference sequence). V dropped 6 bases and J dropped 7; count of bases not matched to a gene: 7. CDR3 sequence reads: CASSRQGLIEKLFF. CDR3 bases: TGTGCCAGCAGCCGACAGGGGTTAATTGAAAAACTGTTTTTT.

The V gene is TRBV5-1, the J gene TRBJ2-5; 10 bases are shared with TRBD1. TRBJ2-7 explains the end of the DNA better; the J call may be wrong. This CDR3 contains 14 residues. Germline values: CDR1 SGHRS, CDR2 YFSETQ. The CDR3: CASKRGGTGDEQYF. The CDR3 DNA reads as TGCGCCAGCAAACGAGGGGGGACAGGGGACGAGCAGTACTTC.

The rearrangement uses TRBV18 and TRBJ2-7; 8 bases are shared with TRBD1. The CDR3 loop spans 14 amino acids. Looked up from germline, CDR1 is KGHSH and CDR2 is LQKENI. V was clipped by 4 bases and J by 3 bases; unmatched bases: 5. This CDR3 reads CASSHSDRVYEQYF. The CDR3 region has the DNA TGTGCCAGCTCACATTCGGACAGGGTCTACGAGCAGTACTTC. Full variable domain (missing parts from reference TRBV18 and TRBJ2-7): NAGVMQNPRHLVRRRGQEARLRCSPMKGHSHVYWYRQLPEEGLKFMVYLQKENIIDESGMPKERFSAEFPKEGPSILRIQQVVRGDSAAYFCASSHSDRVYEQYFGPGTRLTVT.

This clonotype appeared many times. The V gene is TRBV4-3, the J gene TRBJ2-1; TRBD2 aligns across 10 bases. The CDR3 consists of 16 residues. Germline assignment: CDR1 LGHNA and CDR2 YSLEER. V shed 1 base, J shed 6 bases, and the junction held 6 bases outside the gene matches. The DNA for the CDR3 is TGCGCCAGCAGCCAAGCCCCAAGCGGGGGGGCCAATGAGCAGTTCTTC. Translated, it gives CASSQAPSGGANEQFF.

The chain recombines TRBV7-9 with TRBJ1-6; D gene ambiguous. CDR1 and CDR2 from the germline V gene are SEHNR and FQNEAQ (reference sequence). V lost 3 bases and J 0 bases, leaving 12 bases between the germline ends. The CDR3 has 17 amino acids. CDR3 sequence (DNA): TGTGCCAGCAGCTTGACAAGGACGAGCTCCTATAATTCACCCCTCCACTTT. This translates into CASSLTRTSSYNSPLHF.

The chain combines TRBV27 with TRBJ1-2; D remains unclear. V was trimmed by 2 bases and J by 8 bases, leaving 18 bases between them. Looked up from germline, CDR1 is MNHEY and CDR2 is SMNVEV (reference sequence). The CDR3 runs to 15 residues. CDR3 sequence (DNA): TGTGCCAGCAGTTTAGCCCCAGACGTGGGATCGGGCTACACCTTC. This codes for CASSLAPDVGSGYTF.

The V gene is TRBV5-1, the J gene TRBJ2-3, with 12 bases lining up with TRBD2. V lost 2 bases and J lost 1; bases outside the gene matches: 8. This CDR3 is built from 18 residues. Germline lookup yields CDR1 SGHRS and CDR2 YFSETQ. CDR3 residues: CASSFLTSGRSGTDTQYF. The CDR3, as DNA: TGCGCCAGCAGCTTCTTGACTAGCGGGAGATCCGGCACAGATACGCAGTATTTT.

This clonotype was observed a few times. The chain uses TRBV4-1 and TRBJ2-5; 7 bases line up with TRBD2. J lost 5 bases, V lost 0 bases, and 9 bases had no gene match. This CDR3 region has 16 residues. Per the germline V gene, CDR1 is MGHRA and CDR2 is YSYEKL. The CDR3 sequence is CASSQDQPLGGETQYF. The CDR3, as DNA: TGCGCCAGCAGCCAAGATCAGCCACTGGGGGGGGAGACCCAGTACTTC.

This rearrangement joins TRBV6-5 to TRBJ2-7, with TRBD2 matching over 8 bases. The CDR3 contains 14 residues. V shed 8 bases, J shed 5 bases, and the junction held 11 bases outside the gene matches. From germline, CDR1 is MNHEY and CDR2 SVGAGI. The DNA of the CDR3 is TGTGCCAGCGCCTCCCCGGGAGGGGCCCACGAGCAGTACTTC. It specifies CASASPGGAHEQYF.